This TCR beta chain came from a study of blood T cells in healthy people across ages. The V end was cut by 2 bases, the J end by 1 base, with 15 bases between. Germline-derived CDR1 and CDR2 are SGHTA and FQGNSA. The length of the CDR3 is 17 residues. Individuals who donated were healthy Caucasians from Russia aged about 6 to 90. Samples each had at least 5 micrograms of total RNA extracted. A second PCR, run for roughly 7 to 11 cycles, used a sample-barcoded 5' primer plus a J-beta primer mix. A single record per CDR3 protein comes from TCRdb applying MiXCR to the 5' RACE reads. This table holds 650,000 to 1,000,000 distinct CDR3 sequences, about 34% found once. Broader study findings: Estimates based on one million T cells were treated as lower bounds.

Concerning this clonotype itself: What it binds is unknown.

The sequenced sample consisted of blood. The origin of this receptor is a man aged 18 to 29 in good health. The V and J genes are TRBV7-2 and TRBJ1-5; D call uncertain. The CDR3 DNA is TGTGCCAGCAGCTTATCAGCTCGGGTGGACAGCAATCAGCCCCAGCATTTT. Its translation: CASSLSARVDSNQPQHF.